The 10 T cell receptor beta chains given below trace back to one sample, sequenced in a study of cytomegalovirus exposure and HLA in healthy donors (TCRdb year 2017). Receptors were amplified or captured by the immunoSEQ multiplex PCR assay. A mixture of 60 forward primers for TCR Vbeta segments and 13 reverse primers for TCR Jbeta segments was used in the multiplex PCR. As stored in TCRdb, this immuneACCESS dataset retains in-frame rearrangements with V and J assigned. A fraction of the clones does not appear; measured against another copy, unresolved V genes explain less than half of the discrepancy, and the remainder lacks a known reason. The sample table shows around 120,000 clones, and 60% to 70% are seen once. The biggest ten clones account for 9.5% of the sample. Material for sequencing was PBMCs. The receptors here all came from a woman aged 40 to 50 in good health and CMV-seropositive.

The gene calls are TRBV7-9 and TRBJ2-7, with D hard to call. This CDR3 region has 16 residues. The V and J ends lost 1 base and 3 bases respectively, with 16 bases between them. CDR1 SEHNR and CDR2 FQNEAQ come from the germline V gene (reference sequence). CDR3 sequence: CASSLDSGAPGYEQYF. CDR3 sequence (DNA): TGTGCCAGCAGCTTAGATTCCGGAGCACCGGGCTACGAGCAGTACTTC.

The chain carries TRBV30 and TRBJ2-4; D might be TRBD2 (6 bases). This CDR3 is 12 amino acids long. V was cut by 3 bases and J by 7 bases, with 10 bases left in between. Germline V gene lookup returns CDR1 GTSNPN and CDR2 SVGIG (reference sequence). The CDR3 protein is CAWSDTSNIQYF. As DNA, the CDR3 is TGTGCCTGGAGCGATACTAGCAACATTCAGTACTTC.

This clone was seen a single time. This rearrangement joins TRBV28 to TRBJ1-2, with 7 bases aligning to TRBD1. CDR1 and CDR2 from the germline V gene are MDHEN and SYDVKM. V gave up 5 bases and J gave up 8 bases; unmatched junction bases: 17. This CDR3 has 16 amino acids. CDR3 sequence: CASSPGGQFQSSGYTF. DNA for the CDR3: TGTGCCAGCAGTCCCGGGGGACAGTTCCAGTCGAGCGGCTACACCTTC.

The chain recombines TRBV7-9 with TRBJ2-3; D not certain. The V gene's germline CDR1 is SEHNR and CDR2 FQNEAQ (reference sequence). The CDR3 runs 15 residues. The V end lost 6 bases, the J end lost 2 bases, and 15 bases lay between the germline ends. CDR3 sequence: CASRRRQAYTDTQYF. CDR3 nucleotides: TGTGCCAGCAGACGCCGACAAGCTTACACAGATACGCAGTATTTT. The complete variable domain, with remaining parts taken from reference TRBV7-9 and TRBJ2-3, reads DTGVSQNPRHKITKRGQNVTFRCDPISEHNRLYWYRQTLGQGPEFLTYFQNEAQLEKSRLLSDRFSAERPKGSFSTLEIQRTEQGDSAMYLCASRRRQAYTDTQYFGPGTRLTVL.

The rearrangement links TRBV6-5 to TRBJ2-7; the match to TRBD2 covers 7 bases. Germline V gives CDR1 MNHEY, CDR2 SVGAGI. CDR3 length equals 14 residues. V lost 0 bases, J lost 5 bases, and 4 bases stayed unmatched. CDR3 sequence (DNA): TGTGCCAGCAGTTACTCCAGGACTAGTGACGAGCAGTACTTC. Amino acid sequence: CASSYSRTSDEQYF.

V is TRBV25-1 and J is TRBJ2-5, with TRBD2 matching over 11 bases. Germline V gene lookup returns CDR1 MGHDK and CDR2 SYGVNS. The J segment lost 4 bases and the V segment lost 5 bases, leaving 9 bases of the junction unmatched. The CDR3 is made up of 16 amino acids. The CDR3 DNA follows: TGTGCCAGCAGTTCTATAGCGGGAGGGCCGATAGAGACCCAGTACTTC. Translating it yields CASSSIAGGPIETQYF.

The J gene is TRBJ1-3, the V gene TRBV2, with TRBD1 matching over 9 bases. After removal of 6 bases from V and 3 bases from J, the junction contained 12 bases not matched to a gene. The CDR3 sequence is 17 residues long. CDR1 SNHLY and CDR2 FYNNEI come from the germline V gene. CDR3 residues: CASSFNRDRDFGNTIYF. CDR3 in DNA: TGTGCCAGCAGCTTTAACCGGGACAGGGATTTTGGAAACACCATATATTTT.

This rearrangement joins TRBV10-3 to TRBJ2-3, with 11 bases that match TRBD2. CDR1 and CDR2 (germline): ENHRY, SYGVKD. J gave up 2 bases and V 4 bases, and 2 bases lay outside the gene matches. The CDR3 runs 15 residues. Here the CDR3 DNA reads TGTGCCATCAGTGGACTAGCGGGGTACACAGATACGCAGTATTTT. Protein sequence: CAISGLAGYTDTQYF.

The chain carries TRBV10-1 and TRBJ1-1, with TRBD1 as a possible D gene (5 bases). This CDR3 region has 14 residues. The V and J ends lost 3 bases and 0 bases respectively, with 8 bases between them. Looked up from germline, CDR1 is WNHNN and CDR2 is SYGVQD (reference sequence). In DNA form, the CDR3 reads TGCGCCAGCAGTGAAAGACAGATGAACACTGAAGCTTTCTTT. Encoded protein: CASSERQMNTEAFF.

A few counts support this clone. The CDR3 nucleotides are TGTGCCACCAGCAGAGATCGCCCATGGACAGGGTTTAAAGAGACCCAGTACTTC. The encoded protein is CATSRDRPWTGFKETQYF. This chain uses TRBV15 with TRBJ2-5, with 8 bases matching TRBD1. V was pared by 0 bases and J by 3 bases, with 12 bases of the junction left unmatched. Germline CDR1 reads LNHNV; CDR2 reads YYDKDF (reference sequence). This CDR3 contains 18 residues.